This T cell receptor beta chain was found in a study of T cells in Graves' hyperthyroidism and ophthalmopathy. The germline V gene has CDR1 LGHDT and CDR2 YNNKEL (reference sequence). The V end lost 4 bases, the J end lost 1 base, and 7 bases lay between the germline ends. The CDR3 is 13 residues long. The diagnostic basis comprised clinical symptoms, serum thyroxine and TRAb, thyroid ultrasound and orbital computed tomography. Amplification targeted TCR beta CDR3 regions from RNA transcripts. In the first-round RT-PCR of the TCR CDR3, the HTBI primer set was used. One entry per CDR3 protein results from TCRdb running MiXCR on the multiplex PCR reads. The table has fewer than 450,000 distinct CDR3 sequences, about 18% seen once. The table lists this clonotype with many counts.

Sequenced sample: blood. The rearrangement uses TRBV3-1 and TRBJ1-1, with D hard to call. This TCR derives from a man aged 18-30 years with Graves' ophthalmopathy. The CDR3 spells CASSRQQNTEAFF. The CDR3 DNA follows: TGTGCCAGCAGCCGGCAGCAGAACACTGAAGCTTTCTTT. The full variable domain, rest sourced from reference TRBV3-1 and TRBJ1-1, is DTAVSQTPKYLVTQMGNDKSIKCEQNLGHDTMYWYKQDSKKFLKIMFSYNNKELIINETVPNRFSPKSPDKAHLNLHINSLELGDSAVYFCASSRQQNTEAFFGQGTRLTVV.